The 30 T cell receptor beta chains below all came from one sample that was sequenced in a study of blood T cell repertoires in COVID-19. Some clones are missing from TCRdb's copy, which holds only in-frame ones; the method was immunoSEQ multiplex PCR. The sample shows 450,000 or so clones, roughly nine tenths of them seen only once. Sequencing used peripheral blood. The receptors here all came from a man aged 18 to 35 with COVID-19, enrolled during active disease.

In its sample, this clone was seen a few times. V is TRBV6-1 and J is TRBJ1-2; maybe TRBD1 (5 bases). The CDR3 spans 14 residues. Looked up from germline, CDR1 is MNHNS and CDR2 is SASEGT. V lost 1 base, J lost 7 bases, and 13 bases lay in between. CDR3 residues: CASSEGPGRGGYTF. CDR3 nucleotides: TGTGCCAGCAGTGAAGGCCCAGGGAGGGGTGGCTACACCTTC.

V usage is TRBV19 and J usage is TRBJ2-1, with 7 bases lining up with TRBD1. The J segment lost 1 base and the V segment lost 10 bases, leaving 4 bases of the junction unmatched. Germline V CDR1 and CDR2: LNHDA, SQIVND (reference sequence). The CDR3 is made up of 13 amino acids. CDR3: CATQTGSYNEQFF. The CDR3 DNA sequence: TGTGCCACACAGACAGGGTCCTACAATGAGCAGTTCTTC. Complete variable domain (other parts from reference TRBV19 and TRBJ2-1): DGGITQSPKYLFRKEGQNVTLSCEQNLNHDAMYWYRQDPGQGLRLIYYSQIVNDFQKGDIAEGYSVSREKKESFPLTVTSAQKNPTAFYLCATQTGSYNEQFFGPGTRLTVL.

The V gene is TRBV19, the J gene TRBJ2-1, with 14 bases matching TRBD2. This CDR3 has 15 amino acids. The ends lost 6 bases at V and 8 bases at J; junction bases unmatched: 6. Looked up from germline, CDR1 is LNHDA and CDR2 is SQIVND (reference sequence). CDR3 nucleotide sequence: TGTGCCAGTAGCCCGGGACTAGCGGGAGTCGATGAGCAGTTCTTC. It is translated as CASSPGLAGVDEQFF.

J is TRBJ1-1 and V is TRBV9; 7 nucleotides line up with TRBD1. The length of the CDR3 is 16 residues. Looked up from germline, CDR1 is SGDLS and CDR2 is YYNGEE. V lost 3 bases and J lost 4; bases outside the gene matches: 12. The CDR3 sequence: CASSAPPYRGSTEAFF. The CDR3 region has the DNA TGTGCCAGCAGCGCCCCTCCTTACAGGGGAAGCACTGAAGCTTTCTTT.

This chain connects TRBV6-6 to TRBJ2-7; TRBD1 is a possible D gene (6 bases). Between the trimmed V and J ends, which lost 5 bases and 3 bases, there was a span of 8 bases. The CDR3 covers 12 residues. Germline V gene data show CDR1 as MNHNY and CDR2 as SVGAGI (reference sequence). CDR3 DNA: TGTGCCAGCAGTGCACAGGGCTACGAGCAGTACTTC. It codes for CASSAQGYEQYF.

V and J are TRBV10-3 and TRBJ1-1, with a possible D match to TRBD1 (5 bases). Deletions cut 0 bases from V and 1 base from J, with 9 bases between. CDR3 size: 15 residues. Germline CDR1 and CDR2: ENHRY and SYGVKD. The CDR3 region is CAISESQVGNTEAFF. CDR3 DNA: TGTGCCATCAGTGAGTCACAGGTAGGGAACACTGAAGCTTTCTTT.

The DNA for the CDR3 is TGCAGCGTTGAAGGGGGCAACACTGAAGCTTTCTTT. It specifies CSVEGGNTEAFF. The V and J genes are TRBV29-1 and TRBJ1-1, with D maybe TRBD1 (5 bases). With 1 base removed from V and 2 bases from J, the gap between germline ends came to 5 bases. In germline, CDR1 is SQVTM, CDR2 ANQGSEA. CDR3 size: 12 residues. The full variable domain, in which reference TRBV29-1 and TRBJ1-1 provide the parts outside the CDR3, is SAVISQKPSRDICQRGTSLTIQCQVDSQVTMMFWYRQQPGQSLTLIATANQGSEATYESGFVIDKFPISRPNLTFSTLTVSNMSPEDSSIYLCSVEGGNTEAFFGQGTRLTVV.

The gene calls are TRBV15 and TRBJ1-1; D unresolved. The germline V gene has CDR1 LNHNV and CDR2 YYDKDF (reference sequence). V gave up 5 bases and J gave up 1 base, with 11 bases separating them. The CDR3 is 14 residues long. The CDR3 sequence is CATSPEFPNTEAFF. CDR3 nucleotide sequence: TGTGCCACCAGCCCCGAGTTTCCGAACACTGAAGCTTTCTTT.

The chain has TRBV24-1 and TRBJ2-1; 8 bases agree with TRBD1. V lost 4 bases, J lost 9 bases, and 13 bases stayed unmatched. In germline, CDR1 is KGHDR, CDR2 SFDVKD. The CDR3 totals 16 residues. CDR3 coding DNA: TGTGCCACCAGTGACCCCGACAGGGGAAGGCTTGGTGAGCAGTTCTTC. Translated: CATSDPDRGRLGEQFF.

About this clone: No conserved phenylalanine or tryptophan ends this CDR3, so it is likely a read error. It is unclear where the CDR3 begins or ends on the DNA, so no DNA is shown, and the CDR3 is as TCRdb lists it. This chain links TRBV23-1 with TRBJ2-3; TRBD2, as called in the table, went unchecked against the DNA. TRBV23-1 is designated an ORF whose function remains uncertain. The CDR3 extends over 12 residues, inclusive of both ends. Here the CDR3 reads CASSQSQRGGRS.

The chain joins TRBV9 to TRBJ2-1; possibly TRBD2 for D (7 bases). CDR3 size: 15 residues. The V end was cut by 4 bases, the J end by 7 bases, with 18 bases between. Germline V gene data show CDR1 as SGDLS and CDR2 as YYNGEE. The DNA for the CDR3 is TGTGCCAGCAGCCCCGGGGGGCGGACGAGGAATGAGCAGTTCTTC. It translates to CASSPGGRTRNEQFF.

The CDR3 reads CASSIDYLNEQFF. The CDR3 coding sequence is TGTGCCAGTAGTATAGATTATTTGAATGAGCAGTTCTTC. The chain is built from TRBV19 and TRBJ2-1; D call uncertain. Germline V CDR1 and CDR2: LNHDA, SQIVND (reference sequence). Trimming shortened V by 0 bases and J by 7 bases, and 7 bases separated the two germline ends. This CDR3 is 13 amino acids long.

The chain is built from TRBV2 and TRBJ2-7, with D unclear. Germline V lookup: CDR1 SNHLY, CDR2 FYNNEI. The CDR3 loop spans 13 amino acids. V gave up 4 bases and J gave up 3 bases, with 10 bases separating them. In DNA, the CDR3 is TGTGCCAGCAGTGTGGGCCTAAACTACGAGCAGTACTTC. It codes for CASSVGLNYEQYF.

The chain uses TRBV30 and TRBJ2-1; 7 nucleotides match TRBD2. With V trimmed by 2 bases and J by 2 bases, 6 bases remained unmatched. Germline CDR1 reads GTSNPN; CDR2 reads SVGIG (reference sequence). The CDR3 runs to 15 residues. The CDR3 loop is CAWSRAGATYNEQFF. CDR3 DNA sequence: TGTGCCTGGAGTCGGGCGGGAGCAACCTACAATGAGCAGTTCTTC.

V usage is TRBV2 and J usage is TRBJ2-7; 9 positions agree with TRBD1. V trimming: 6 bases; J trimming: 4 bases; junction bases outside the gene matches: 13. Germline-derived CDR1 and CDR2 are SNHLY and FYNNEI. This CDR3 has 16 residues. The CDR3 bases are TGTGCCAGCAGACAACCTATCGGACAGGGGTGGTACGAGCAGTACTTC. Its translation is CASRQPIGQGWYEQYF.

The gene calls are TRBV7-9 and TRBJ1-3; 10 bases are a match to TRBD1. In germline, CDR1 is SEHNR, CDR2 FQNEAQ (reference sequence). The length of the CDR3 is 19 residues. The J segment lost 9 bases and the V segment lost 6 bases, leaving 23 bases of the junction unmatched. CDR3 nucleotides: TGTGCCAGCAGAGGACAGGGGGAATCACTCGAAGAAGCCCGGGGCACCATATATTTT. Its protein is CASRGQGESLEEARGTIYF.

The chain couples TRBV3-1 (or the pseudogene TRBV3-2) to TRBJ2-5; 7 nucleotides line up with TRBD2. Germline CDR1 and CDR2: LGHDT and YNNKEL (reference sequence). The CDR3 totals 14 residues. V shed 4 bases, J shed 5 bases, and the junction held 7 bases outside the gene matches. The CDR3 region has the DNA TGTGCCAGCAGCCGTGGGGGGGGAAAGGAGACCCAGTACTTC. It encodes CASSRGGGKETQYF.

The chain recombines TRBV6-5 with TRBJ2-3; D is unresolved. The CDR3 spans 14 residues. Germline CDR1 reads MNHEY; CDR2 reads SVGAGI. Trimming took off 7 bases at V and 4 bases at J, with 15 bases between the two ends. The DNA for the CDR3 is TGTGCCAGCACCCCGGTCATCAGGTCAGATACGCAGTATTTT. It specifies CASTPVIRSDTQYF.

This clone was detected only once. One base away lies a much larger clone, so this may be a sequencing read error. The rearrangement links TRBV2 to TRBJ2-7; no reliable D call. Germline CDR1 and CDR2: SNHLY and FYNNEI. V lost 2 bases to trimming and J lost 3 bases, with 5 bases between them. This CDR3 contains 12 residues. The CDR3 is CASSENGYEQYF. For the CDR3, the DNA is TGTGCCAGCAGTGAAAACGGCTACGAGCAGTACTTC. Full variable domain (missing parts from reference TRBV2 and TRBJ2-7): EPEVTQTPSHQVTQMGQEVILRCVPISNHLYFYWYRQILGQKVEFLVSFYNNEISEKSEIFDDQFSVERPDGSNFTLKIRSTKLEDSAMYFCASSENGYEQYFGPGTRLTVT.

V usage is TRBV13 and J usage is TRBJ2-2, with 8 bases that match TRBD1. The junction had 6 bases not matched to a gene; V was cut back by 5 bases and J by 1 base. The CDR3 extends over 16 amino acids. Germline V lookup: CDR1 PRHDT, CDR2 FYEKMQ (reference sequence). The CDR3: CASSPRGTGNTGELFF. DNA of the CDR3: TGTGCCAGCAGCCCTAGAGGGACAGGGAACACCGGGGAGCTGTTTTTT.

The chain links TRBV19 to TRBJ1-1; TRBD1 matches at 7 bases. J gave up 5 bases and V 5 bases, and 5 bases lay outside the gene matches. There are 13 residues in the CDR3. Germline values: CDR1 LNHDA, CDR2 SQIVND (reference sequence). This chain's CDR3 is CASSFTGETEAFF. CDR3 nucleotides: TGTGCCAGTAGTTTCACAGGGGAAACTGAAGCTTTCTTT.

V is TRBV19 and J is TRBJ1-5, with D possibly TRBD1 on 5 matching bases. The CDR3 totals 15 residues. Germline loops: CDR1 LNHDA, CDR2 SQIVND (reference sequence). Trimming removed 3 bases at V and 2 bases at J, with 11 bases between. In DNA form, the CDR3 reads TGTGCCAGTAGTATTGACAGTTGGGGCAATCAGCCCCAGCATTTT. Translation gives CASSIDSWGNQPQHF.

The rearrangement uses TRBV6-1 and TRBJ2-7, with 11 bases matching TRBD2. Germline loops: CDR1 MNHNS, CDR2 SASEGT. Trimming at V came to 4 bases and at J to 4 bases, leaving 12 bases not matched to a gene. This CDR3 comprises 17 residues. The CDR3 region is CASSGTTGTSGLYEQYF. The CDR3 coding sequence is TGTGCCAGCAGTGGCACTACCGGGACTAGCGGACTGTACGAGCAGTACTTC.

V and J are TRBV4-1 and TRBJ1-2; TRBD1 is a possible D gene (6 bases). The length of the CDR3 is 14 residues. Trimming stripped 4 bases from V and 2 bases from J, with 11 bases between. The V gene's germline CDR1 is MGHRA and CDR2 YSYEKL. The CDR3 spells CASSPGQGNYGYTF. The CDR3 bases are TGCGCCAGCAGCCCTGGGCAGGGGAACTATGGCTACACCTTC.

This chain links TRBV4-1 with TRBJ2-7; 7 bases fit TRBD1. CDR3 size: 15 residues. Germline CDR1 and CDR2: MGHRA and YSYEKL. V lost 3 bases, J lost 4 bases, and 9 bases stayed unmatched. Here the CDR3 DNA reads TGCGCCAGCAGCCAGGCCGGGACAGCCCAATACGAGCAGTACTTC. It codes for CASSQAGTAQYEQYF.

The J gene is TRBJ1-6, the V gene TRBV5-5, with 10 bases identical to TRBD1. Trimming took 5 bases from V and 8 from J; bases not matched to a gene: 7. The length of the CDR3 is 15 residues. In germline, CDR1 is SGHKS, CDR2 YYEKEE (reference sequence). CDR3 in amino acids: CASSPRTGGDSPLHF. The CDR3 region has the DNA TGTGCCAGCAGTCCAAGGACAGGGGGAGATTCACCCCTCCACTTT.

This CDR3 is CASSLEGLGQETQYF. In DNA form, the CDR3 reads TGCGCCAGCAGCTTGGAGGGACTAGGTCAAGAGACCCAGTACTTC. The chain carries TRBV5-1 and TRBJ2-5, with TRBD2 matching 8 bases. There are 15 residues in the CDR3. Unmatched junction bases numbered 3, after V lost 0 bases and J lost 2 bases. Germline CDR1 is SGHRS and CDR2 is YFSETQ.

This rearrangement joins TRBV10-2 to TRBJ2-7; D remains unclear. Germline loops: CDR1 WSHSY, CDR2 SAAADI. This CDR3 is 14 amino acids long. V lost 1 base, J lost 6 bases, and 13 bases lay in between. The DNA for the CDR3 is TGCGCCAGCAGTGAGTTGGGCAGTTTGGGCGAGCAGTACTTC. Translating gives CASSELGSLGEQYF.

CDR3 residues: CASSYRNTIYF. Written as DNA, the CDR3 is TGTGCCAGCAGTTACAGAAACACCATATATTTT. The J gene is TRBJ1-3, the V gene TRBV2; D gene uncertain. In germline, CDR1 is SNHLY, CDR2 FYNNEI. The CDR3 has 11 residues. Trimming removed 5 bases at V and 5 bases at J, with 4 bases between.

The chain links TRBV19 to TRBJ2-3, with 9 bases lining up with TRBD1. CDR1 and CDR2 (germline): LNHDA, SQIVND (reference sequence). The CDR3 consists of 15 residues. Trimming cost V 5 bases and J 5 bases; bases outside gene matches: 8. CDR3 coding DNA: TGTGCCAGTAGTTTTGGGGACAGGGCGATAGATACGCAGTATTTT. Protein: CASSFGDRAIDTQYF.